This TCR beta chain originates from a study of post-analysis software for immune sequencing data (dated by TCRdb to about 2015). Regarding the research as a whole: Disease courses on record covered relapsing-remitting, secondary progressive and progressive-relapsing multiple sclerosis, though some patients had no subtype annotation. Patient repertoires were compared against about twelve previously published healthy control repertoires from donors aged about 6 to 27 years. A subset of samples was prepared in parallel using single-end sample barcoding, then pooled and co-amplified after Illumina adapter ligation. General study outcomes and caveats: Several TRBV segments, including TRBV5-6, TRBV5-1 and TRBV20-1, were significantly more frequent in patients than controls. Compared with controls, multiple sclerosis patients had significantly lower normalized Chao1 diversity, a finding suggesting substantial peripheral T-cell clonal expansion. The multiple sclerosis patient group was slightly younger than the control group. Direct clustering with F measure revealed strong co-clustering of samples prepared in the same batch, which led to a batch-effect correction.

To demonstrate the VDJtools post-analysis software, TCR beta repertoires were profiled from the peripheral blood of about 13 young patients with multiple sclerosis. The multiple sclerosis patients were children and adolescents ranging in age from about 6 to 17 years. Comment on this clonotype: There is no known antigen for this receptor. One base away there is no much larger clone; base qualities are not given.

The library was generated by PCR. The listed sequencing device is Illumina HiSeq 2500. To reduce PCR and sequencing biases, unique molecular identifiers were built into the TCR beta cDNA libraries. Every 1 to 10 million input T cells yielded about 500,000 cDNA molecules, meaning each molecule approximated one T cell. Patient libraries were prepared and sequenced with the same protocol used for the earlier healthy control dataset. Samples belonging to the same batch were prepared together, multiplexed and sequenced on a shared HiSeq lane. On the authors' methods: Raw barcoded reads were processed with MIGEC, and single-read molecular identifier groups were discarded before consensus assembly and CDR3 extraction. VDJtools was used for post-analysis of the clonotype tables, with diversity normalized by down-sampling every dataset to the smallest sample size. In repertoire overlap clustering, CDR3 amino acid sequences, but not nucleotide sequences, were matched to correct batch-related cross-sample contamination. TCRdb cleaned the public reads at Q25 with fastp, built clones with MiXCR and kept in-frame beta chains. Rows are combined by CDR3 protein, so each entry shows the most common genes and DNA. TCRdb, not the authors, supplied the V and J calls. For this sample there are 380,000 or so distinct CDR3 sequences; less than 35% appear just once. The ten biggest clones cover around 15% of the sample.

From its cysteine to its phenylalanine, the CDR3 spans 13 amino acids. CDR3 DNA is the only sequence kept; it has 39 bases, read in frame from the first base. Taken from the germline V gene, the CDR1 and CDR2 loops are MNHEY and SVGAGI. V gives up 2 bases and J gives up 11 bases, and the segment between their germline ends measures 15 bases. The sequenced sample consisted of blood. Recombination joined TRBV6-5 with TRBJ1-1; a tentative D match to TRBD1 spans 5 bases. The TCR comes from a girl aged 5-17 years with multiple sclerosis. Here the CDR3 is given as CASSYGAAAVAFF. The nucleotide sequence is given as TGTGCCAGCAGTTACGGGGCAGCGGCCGTGGCTTTCTTT.